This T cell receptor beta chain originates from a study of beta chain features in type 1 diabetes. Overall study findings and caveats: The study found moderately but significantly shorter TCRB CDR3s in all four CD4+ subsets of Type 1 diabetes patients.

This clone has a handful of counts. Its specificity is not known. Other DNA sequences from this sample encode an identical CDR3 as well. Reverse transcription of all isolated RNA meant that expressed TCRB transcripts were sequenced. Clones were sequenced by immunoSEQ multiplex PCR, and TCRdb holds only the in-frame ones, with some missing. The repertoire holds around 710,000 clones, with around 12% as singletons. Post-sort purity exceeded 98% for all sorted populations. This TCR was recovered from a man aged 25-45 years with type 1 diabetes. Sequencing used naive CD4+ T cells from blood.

The CDR3 reads CASSPPGAGNTIYF. CDR3 bases: TGTGCCAGCTCACCACCGGGGGCTGGAAACACCATATATTTT. The chain is built from TRBV18 and TRBJ1-3; D perhaps matches TRBD1 (5 bases). The V gene's germline CDR1 is KGHSH and CDR2 LQKENI. CDR3 length: 14 amino acids. Trimming removed 0 bases from V and 2 bases from J, with 5 bases in between.